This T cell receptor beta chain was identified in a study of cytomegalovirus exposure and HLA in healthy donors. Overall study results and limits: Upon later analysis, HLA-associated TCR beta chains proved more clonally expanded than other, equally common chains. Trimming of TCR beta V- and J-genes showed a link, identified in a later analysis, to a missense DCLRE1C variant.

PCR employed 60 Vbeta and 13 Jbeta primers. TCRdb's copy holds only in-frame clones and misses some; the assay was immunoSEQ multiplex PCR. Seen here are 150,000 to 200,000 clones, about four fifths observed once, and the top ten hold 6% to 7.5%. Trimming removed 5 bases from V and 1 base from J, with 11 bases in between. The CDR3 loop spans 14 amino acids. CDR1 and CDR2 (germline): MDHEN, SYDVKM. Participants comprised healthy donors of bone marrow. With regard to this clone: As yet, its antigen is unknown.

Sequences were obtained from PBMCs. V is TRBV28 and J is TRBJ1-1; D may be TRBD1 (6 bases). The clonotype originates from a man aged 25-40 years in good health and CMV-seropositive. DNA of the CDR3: TGTGCCAGCAGTCCACAGGGAGCGAACACTGAAGCTTTCTTT. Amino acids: CASSPQGANTEAFF.